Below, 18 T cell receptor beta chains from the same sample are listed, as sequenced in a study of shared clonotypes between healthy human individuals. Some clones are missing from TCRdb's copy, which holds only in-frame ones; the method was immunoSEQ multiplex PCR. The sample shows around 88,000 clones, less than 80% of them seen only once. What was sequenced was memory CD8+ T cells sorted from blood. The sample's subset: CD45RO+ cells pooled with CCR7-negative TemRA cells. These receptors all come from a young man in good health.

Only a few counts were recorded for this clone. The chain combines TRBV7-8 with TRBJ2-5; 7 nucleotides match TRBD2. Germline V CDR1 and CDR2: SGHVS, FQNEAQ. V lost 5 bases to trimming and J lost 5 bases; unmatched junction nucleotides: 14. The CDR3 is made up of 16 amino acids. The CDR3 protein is CASSHLLADLRETQYF. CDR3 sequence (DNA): TGTGCCAGCAGCCACCTTCTAGCGGACCTCCGGGAGACCCAGTACTTC.

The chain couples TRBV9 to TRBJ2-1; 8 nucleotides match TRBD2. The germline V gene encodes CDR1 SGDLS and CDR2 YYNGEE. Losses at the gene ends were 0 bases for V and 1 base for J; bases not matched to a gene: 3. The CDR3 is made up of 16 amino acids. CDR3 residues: CASSVEGLGSYNEQFF. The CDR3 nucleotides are TGTGCCAGCAGCGTAGAGGGACTAGGATCCTACAATGAGCAGTTCTTC.

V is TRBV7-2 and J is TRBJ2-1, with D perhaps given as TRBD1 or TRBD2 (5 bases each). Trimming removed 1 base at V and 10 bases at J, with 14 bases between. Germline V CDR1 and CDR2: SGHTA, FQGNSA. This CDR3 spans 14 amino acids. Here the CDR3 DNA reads TGTGCCAGCAGCTTAGAGGACTTCTGGGGGGAGCAGTTCTTC. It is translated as CASSLEDFWGEQFF. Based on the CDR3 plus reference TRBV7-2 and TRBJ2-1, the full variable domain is GAGVSQSPSNKVTEKGKDVELRCDPISGHTALYWYRQSLGQGLEFLIYFQGNSAPDKSGLPSDRFSAERTGGSVSTLTIQRTQQEDSAVYLCASSLEDFWGEQFFGPGTRLTVL.

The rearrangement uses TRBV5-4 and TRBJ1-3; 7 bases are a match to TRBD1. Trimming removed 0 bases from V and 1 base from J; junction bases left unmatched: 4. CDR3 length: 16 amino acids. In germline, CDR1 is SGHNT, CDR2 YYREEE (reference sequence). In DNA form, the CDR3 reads TGTGCCAGCAGCTTGGAGGGGGCACGATCTGGAAACACCATATATTTT. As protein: CASSLEGARSGNTIYF.

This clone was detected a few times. The CDR3 sequence is CATSRDLSWGAHGYTF. The DNA of the CDR3 is TGTGCCACCAGCAGAGATCTTTCGTGGGGGGCTCATGGCTACACCTTC. This chain links TRBV15 with TRBJ1-2; tentatively, D is TRBD1 (6 bases). Trimming left V 0 bases short and J 6 bases short, with 17 bases between. In germline, CDR1 is LNHNV, CDR2 YYDKDF (reference sequence). This CDR3 spans 16 amino acids.

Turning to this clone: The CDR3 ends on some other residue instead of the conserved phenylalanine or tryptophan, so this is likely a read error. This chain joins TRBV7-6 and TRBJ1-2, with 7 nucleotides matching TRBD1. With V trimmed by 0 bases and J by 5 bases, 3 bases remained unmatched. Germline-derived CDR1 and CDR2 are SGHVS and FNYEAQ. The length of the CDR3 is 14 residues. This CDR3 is CASSLASTGYGYTL. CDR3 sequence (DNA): TGTGCCAGCAGCTTAGCGTCGACAGGGTATGGCTACACCCTC.

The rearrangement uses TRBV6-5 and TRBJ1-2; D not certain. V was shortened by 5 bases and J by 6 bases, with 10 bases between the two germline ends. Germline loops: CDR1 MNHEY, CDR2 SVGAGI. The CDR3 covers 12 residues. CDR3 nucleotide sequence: TGTGCCAGCAGTCGCGGCGGGGATGGCTACACCTTC. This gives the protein CASSRGGDGYTF.

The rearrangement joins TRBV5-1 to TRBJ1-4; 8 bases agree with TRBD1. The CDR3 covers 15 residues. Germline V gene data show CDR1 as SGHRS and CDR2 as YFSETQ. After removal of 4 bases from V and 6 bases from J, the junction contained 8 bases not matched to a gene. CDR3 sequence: CASSILGQGDEKLFF. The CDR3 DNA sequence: TGCGCCAGCAGCATACTAGGACAGGGAGATGAAAAACTGTTTTTT.

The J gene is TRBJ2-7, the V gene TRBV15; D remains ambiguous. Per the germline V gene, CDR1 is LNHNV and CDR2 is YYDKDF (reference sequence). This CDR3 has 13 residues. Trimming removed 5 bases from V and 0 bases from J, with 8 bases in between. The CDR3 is CATSQDVSYEQYF. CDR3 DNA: TGTGCCACCAGCCAGGATGTCTCCTACGAGCAGTACTTC.

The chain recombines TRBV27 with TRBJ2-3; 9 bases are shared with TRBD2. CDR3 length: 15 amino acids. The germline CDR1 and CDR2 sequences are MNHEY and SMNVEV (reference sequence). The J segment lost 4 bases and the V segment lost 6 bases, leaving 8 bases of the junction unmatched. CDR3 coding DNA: TGTGCCAGCAGGGGATTAGCGGGAGTGGCAGATACGCAGTATTTT. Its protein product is CASRGLAGVADTQYF.

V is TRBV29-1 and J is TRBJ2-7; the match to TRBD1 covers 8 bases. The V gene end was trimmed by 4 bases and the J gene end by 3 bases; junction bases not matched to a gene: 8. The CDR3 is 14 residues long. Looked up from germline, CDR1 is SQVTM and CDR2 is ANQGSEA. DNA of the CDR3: TGCAGCGTTGCAGGACAGGGAATGTACTACGAGCAGTACTTC. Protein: CSVAGQGMYYEQYF.

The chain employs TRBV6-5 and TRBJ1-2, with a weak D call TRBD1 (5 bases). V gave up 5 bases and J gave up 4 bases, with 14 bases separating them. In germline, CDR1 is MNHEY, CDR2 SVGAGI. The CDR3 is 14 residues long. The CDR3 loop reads CASSPTGGAYGYTF. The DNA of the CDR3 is TGTGCCAGCAGTCCGACCGGGGGAGCCTATGGCTACACCTTC.

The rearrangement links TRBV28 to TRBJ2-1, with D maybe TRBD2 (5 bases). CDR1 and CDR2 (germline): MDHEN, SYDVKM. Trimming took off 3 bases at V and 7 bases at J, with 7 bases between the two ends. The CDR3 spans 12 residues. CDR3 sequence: CASSFSENEQFF. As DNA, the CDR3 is TGTGCCAGCAGTTTTAGCGAGAATGAGCAGTTCTTC.

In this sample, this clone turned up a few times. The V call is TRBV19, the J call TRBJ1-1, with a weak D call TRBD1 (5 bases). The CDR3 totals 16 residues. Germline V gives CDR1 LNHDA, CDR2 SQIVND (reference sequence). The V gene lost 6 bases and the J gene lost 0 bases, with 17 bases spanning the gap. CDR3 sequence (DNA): TGTGCCAGTAGGAATCTCGACAGCCCAATGAACACTGAAGCTTTCTTT. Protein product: CASRNLDSPMNTEAFF.

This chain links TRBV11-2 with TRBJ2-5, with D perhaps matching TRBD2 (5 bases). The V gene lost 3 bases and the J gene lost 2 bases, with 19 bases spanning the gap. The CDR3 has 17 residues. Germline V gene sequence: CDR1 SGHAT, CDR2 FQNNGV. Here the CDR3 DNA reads TGTGCCAGCAGCTTCCCAGCGGCCCCCTCTTGGCAAGAGACCCAGTACTTC. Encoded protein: CASSFPAAPSWQETQYF.

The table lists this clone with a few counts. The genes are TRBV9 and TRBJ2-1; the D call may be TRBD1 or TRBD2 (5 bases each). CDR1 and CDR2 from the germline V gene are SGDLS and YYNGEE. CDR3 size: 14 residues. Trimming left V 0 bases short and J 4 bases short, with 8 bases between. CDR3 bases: TGTGCCAGCAGCGTAGACGGGGCTTACAATGAGCAGTTCTTC. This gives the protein CASSVDGAYNEQFF.

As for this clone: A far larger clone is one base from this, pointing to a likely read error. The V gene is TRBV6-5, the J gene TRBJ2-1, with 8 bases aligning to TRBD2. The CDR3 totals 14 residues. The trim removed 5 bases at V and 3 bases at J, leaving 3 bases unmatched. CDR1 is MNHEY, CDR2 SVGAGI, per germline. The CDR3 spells CASSEREIYNEQFF. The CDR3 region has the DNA TGTGCCAGCAGTGAGCGGGAGATCTACAATGAGCAGTTCTTC.

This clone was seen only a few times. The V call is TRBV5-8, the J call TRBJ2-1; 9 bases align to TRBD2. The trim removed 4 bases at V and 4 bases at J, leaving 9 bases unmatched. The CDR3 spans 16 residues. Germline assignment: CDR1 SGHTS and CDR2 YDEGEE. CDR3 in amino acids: CASSPLTSGLYNEQFF. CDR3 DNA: TGTGCCAGCAGCCCGTTGACTAGCGGCCTGTACAATGAGCAGTTCTTC.